Sequencing of this TCR beta chain was carried out in a study of T cell repertoires in cytomegalovirus infection. Study information: CMV infection together with matching HLA type was indicated by public TCR beta signatures. Study-wide results and caveats: Identification of carriers of CMV plus the relevant HLA was performed using cumulative public TCR beta family frequency. The response measured ex vivo was dominated by TCR beta clonotypes (HLA-C-restricted and CMV-specific).

For this clonotype: No antigen is known for it.

Germline assignment: CDR1 LNHNV and CDR2 YYDKDF (reference sequence). V lost 0 bases, J lost 0 bases, and 8 bases lay in between. The length of the CDR3 is 16 residues. One entry per CDR3 protein results from TCRdb running MiXCR on the reads. The table records roughly 340,000 distinct CDR3 sequences, under 35% of them present only once. The input for sequencing was cultured PBMCs, taken from culture after CMV antigen stimulation. This clonotype was sampled from a human donor in good health (CMV status not recorded). Some clones in this sample may be carry-over from other donors' samples. The chain uses TRBV15 and TRBJ2-2; the D is unclear. This chain's CDR3 is CATSREARTNTGELFF. CDR3 DNA: TGTGCCACCAGCAGAGAAGCGCGCACGAACACCGGGGAGCTGTTTTTT.